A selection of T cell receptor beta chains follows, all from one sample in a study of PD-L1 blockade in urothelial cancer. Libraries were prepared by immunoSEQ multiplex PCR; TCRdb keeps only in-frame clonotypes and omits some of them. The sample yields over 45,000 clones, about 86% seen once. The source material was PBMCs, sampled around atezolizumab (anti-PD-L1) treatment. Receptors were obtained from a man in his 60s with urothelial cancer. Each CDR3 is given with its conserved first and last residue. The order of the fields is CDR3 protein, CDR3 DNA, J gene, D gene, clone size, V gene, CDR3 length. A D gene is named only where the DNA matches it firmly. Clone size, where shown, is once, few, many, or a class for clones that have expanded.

CSAILGIPDTQYF,TGCAGCGCCATTCTAGGTATCCCAGATACGCAGTATTTT,TRBJ2-3,.,.,TRBV29-1,13
CASSVGPSGRDKNTGELFF,TGTGCCAGCAGCGTGGGGCCTAGCGGGAGGGACAAGAACACCGGGGAGCTGTTTTTT,TRBJ2-2,TRBD2,.,TRBV5-4,19
CASSLPISVYGYTF,TGTGCCAGCAGCTTACCGATTTCGGTCTATGGCTACACCTTC,TRBJ1-2,.,.,TRBV7-9,14
CASSGPSGPFSPLHF,TGTGCCAGCAGCGGTCCCTCGGGTCCTTTCTCACCCCTCCACTTT,TRBJ1-6,.,medium-sized,TRBV9,15
CASSLISGSGYEQYF,TGCGCCAGCAGCTTGATCAGCGGGAGTGGTTACGAGCAGTACTTC,TRBJ2-7,TRBD2,.,TRBV5-1,15
CATTYRLDSPLHF,TGTGCCACGACATATCGTTTGGATTCACCCCTCCACTTT,TRBJ1-6,.,.,TRBV15,13
CASSLVGGLKNTEAFF,TGCGCCAGCAGCTTGGTGGGGGGGCTTAAGAACACTGAAGCTTTCTTT,TRBJ1-1,.,few,TRBV5-1,16
CSVAPRSSSYNEQFF,TGCAGCGTTGCACCCAGGTCCAGCTCCTACAATGAGCAGTTCTTC,TRBJ2-1,.,.,TRBV29-1,15
CASSAQDKSTGELFF,TGTGCCAGCAGTGCCCAAGACAAATCCACCGGGGAGCTGTTTTTT,TRBJ2-2,.,.,TRBV2,15
CASSPDGQASYEQYF,TGTGCCAGCAGCCCAGACGGACAGGCCTCCTACGAGCAGTACTTC,TRBJ2-7,TRBD1,.,TRBV6-6,15
CASSFRDRGLSGANVLTF,TGTGCCAGCAGCTTTAGGGACAGGGGATTATCTGGGGCCAACGTCCTGACTTTC,TRBJ2-6,.,.,TRBV12-1,18
CASSYTGYGSPLHF,TGTGCCAGCAGTTATACAGGGTATGGTTCACCCCTCCACTTT,TRBJ1-6,.,.,TRBV27,14
CASRYRDTEAFF,TGTGCCAGCAGGTACAGGGACACTGAAGCTTTCTTT,TRBJ1-1,.,many,TRBV2,12
CASSPSEGGISPLHF,TGTGCCAGCAGCCCATCCGAGGGCGGAATTTCACCCCTCCACTTT,TRBJ1-6,.,.,TRBV7-2,15